This record concerns one TCR beta chain sequence. Method: immunoSEQ multiplex PCR; TCRdb's copy keeps in-frame clones and lacks some. The sample has roughly 120,000 clones, more than 70% seen once; the top ten hold 2% to 2.5%. This specimen comes from a study of control samples from healthy donors and cancer patients. Specimen: blood. The TCR originated in an older woman in good health.

CDR3 amino acids: CASSYEREAFF. As DNA, the CDR3 is TGTGCCAGCAGTTACGAGCGGGAAGCTTTCTTT. The chain combines TRBV6-2 or TRBV6-3 with TRBJ1-1; D is unclear. The CDR3 has 11 residues. Germline values: CDR1 MNHEY, CDR2 SVGEGT. V was cut by 2 bases and J by 8 bases, with 6 bases left in between.